The entry below describes one TCR beta chain. Its antigen is currently unknown. A roughly 130-subject validation cohort, separate from the roughly 700-subject first cohort, supplied the donors. The sample is drawn from a study of cytomegalovirus exposure and HLA in healthy donors. This CDR3 comprises 20 residues. Unmatched junction bases numbered 13, after V lost 3 bases and J lost 1 base. From germline, CDR1 is SNHLY and CDR2 FYNNEI. The protocol was immunoSEQ multiplex PCR, while the TCRdb copy is restricted to in-frame clones and leaves out a portion. The sample has about 160,000 clones, around 92% seen once. Whole-study results and caveats: A few chains tied to CMV proved CMV antigen-specific in vitro.

This clonotype was obtained from a young woman in good health and CMV-seropositive. This chain joins TRBV2 and TRBJ2-3; 13 bases agree with TRBD2. The sample taken for sequencing was PBMCs. DNA for the CDR3: TGTGCCAGCAGTGAGGGACTAGCGGGGAGTGGGGTAGCGGGCACAGATACGCAGTATTTT. Translating gives CASSEGLAGSGVAGTDTQYF.